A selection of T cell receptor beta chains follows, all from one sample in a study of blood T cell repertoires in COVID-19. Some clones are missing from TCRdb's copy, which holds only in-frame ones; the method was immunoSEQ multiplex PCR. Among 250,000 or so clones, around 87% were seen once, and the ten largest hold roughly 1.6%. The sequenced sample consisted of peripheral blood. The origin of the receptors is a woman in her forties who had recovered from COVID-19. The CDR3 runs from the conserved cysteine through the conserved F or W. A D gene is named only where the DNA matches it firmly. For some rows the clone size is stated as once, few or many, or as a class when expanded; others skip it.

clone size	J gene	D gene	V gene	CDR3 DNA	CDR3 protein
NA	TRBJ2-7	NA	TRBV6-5	TGTGCCAGCAGTTGGGGATGGGACACCCACGAGCAGTACTTC	CASSWGWDTHEQYF
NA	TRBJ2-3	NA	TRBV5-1	TGCGCCAGCAGCTCGTCCGGGGATACGCAGTATTTT	CASSSSGDTQYF
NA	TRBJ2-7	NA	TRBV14	TGTGCCAGCAGCCACGGGTTGGGCGAGCAGTACTTC	CASSHGLGEQYF
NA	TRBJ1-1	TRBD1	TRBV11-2	TGTGCCAGCAGCCCTCGGACAGGGAACACTGAAGCTTTCTTT	CASSPRTGNTEAFF
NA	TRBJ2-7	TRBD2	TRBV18	TGTGCCAGCTCACCGGGGGGGAGATACGAGCAGTACTTC	CASSPGGRYEQYF
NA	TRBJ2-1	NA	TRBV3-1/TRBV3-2	TGTGCCAGCAGCCAAGGAGCCCGGGGTGAGCAGTTCTTC	CASSQGARGEQFF
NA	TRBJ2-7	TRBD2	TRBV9	TGTGCCAGCAGCACGCGGGGGGGCAGCTCCTACGAGCAGTACTTC	CASSTRGGSSYEQYF
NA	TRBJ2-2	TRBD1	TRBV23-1	TGCGCCAGCAGTTGGGCAGGGGGCACCGGGGAGCTGTTTTTT	CASSWAGGTGELFF
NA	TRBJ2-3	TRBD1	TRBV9	TGTGCCAGCAGCTCCAGAAGACAGGGGGTCGTCACAGATACGCAGTATTTT	CASSSRRQGVVTDTQYF
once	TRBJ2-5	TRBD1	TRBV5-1	TGCGCCAGCTCACCCGGGACAGGGTTGGGAGAGACCCAGTACTTC	CASSPGTGLGETQYF
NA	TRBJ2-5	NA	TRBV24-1	TGTGCCACCAGTCCCGGGGTAGGCCAAGAGACCCAGTACTTC	CATSPGVGQETQYF
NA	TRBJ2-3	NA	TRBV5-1	TGCGCCAGCAGCCAGGCCCAAGACACAGATACGCAGTATTTT	CASSQAQDTDTQYF
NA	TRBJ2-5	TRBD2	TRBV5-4	TGTGCCAGCAGTCACGACGGGGGGAGGCAAGAGACCCAGTACTTC	CASSHDGGRQETQYF
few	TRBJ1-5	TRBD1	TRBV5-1	TGCGCCAGCAGCTCTCAACCAGGGGGCGTGAGCAATCAGCCCCAGCATTTT	CASSSQPGGVSNQPQHF
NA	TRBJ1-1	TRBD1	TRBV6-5	TGTGCCAGCAGTATCAGGGGGTTGAACACTGAAGCTTTCTTT	CASSIRGLNTEAFF
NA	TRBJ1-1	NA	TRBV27	TGTGCCAGCAGTATGTCTTTGGCGAACACTGAAGCTTTCTTT	CASSMSLANTEAFF
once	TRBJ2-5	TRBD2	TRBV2	TGTGCCAGCAGTGAGAGTCTCTTTATTGGCGGGGGGCTGCGAGAGACCCAGTACTTC	CASSESLFIGGGLRETQYF
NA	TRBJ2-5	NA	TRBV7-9	TGTGCCAGCAGCTTAGATACCCTTAGCGGTAGGGAGACCCAGTACTTC	CASSLDTLSGRETQYF
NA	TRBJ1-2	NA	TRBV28	TGTGCCAGCAGTTTATCGGCGGGTGGCTACACCTTC	CASSLSAGGYTF
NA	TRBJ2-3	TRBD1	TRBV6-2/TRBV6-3	TGTGCCAGCAGTTACGTGGGACAGGTGATCCCAGATACGCAGTATTTT	CASSYVGQVIPDTQYF
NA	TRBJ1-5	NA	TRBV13	TGTGCCAGCAGCCAGGGGATGGGACAGCCCCAGCATTTT	CASSQGMGQPQHF
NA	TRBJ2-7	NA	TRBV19	TGTGCCAGTAGTAAGACGGGCGGGAACTCCTACGAGCAGTACTTC	CASSKTGGNSYEQYF
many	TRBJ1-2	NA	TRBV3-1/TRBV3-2	TGTGCCAGCAGCCAGGGCGCCAACTATGGCTACACCTTC	CASSQGANYGYTF
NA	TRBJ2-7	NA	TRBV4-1	TGCGCCAGCAGCCAAGGGAGTCGAACGGGCTCCTACGAGCAGTACTTC	CASSQGSRTGSYEQYF
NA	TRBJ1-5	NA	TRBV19	TGTGCCAGTAGTATACTAGTAGGATACCTCAATCAGCCCCAGCATTTT	CASSILVGYLNQPQHF
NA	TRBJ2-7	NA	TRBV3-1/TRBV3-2	TGTGCCAGCAGCCAAGGTCACGTGACAGACTACGAGCAGTACTTC	CASSQGHVTDYEQYF
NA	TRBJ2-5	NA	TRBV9	TGTGCCAGCAGTGGGGGGGCCCCCCAAGAGACCCAGTACTTC	CASSGGAPQETQYF
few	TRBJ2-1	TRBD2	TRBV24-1	TGTGCCACCAGTGAATTTAGCGGGAGCTACAATGAGCAGTTCTTC	CATSEFSGSYNEQFF
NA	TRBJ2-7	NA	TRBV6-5	TGTGCCAGCATCGGGGATTCCTACGAGCAGTACTTC	CASIGDSYEQYF